This TCR beta chain was captured by sequencing in a study of Ad26.COV2.S vaccination and SARS-CoV-2 variants. Whole-study context: By the intramuscular route, Ad26.COV2.S was given once, or twice 56 days apart. Whole-study results and caveats: Non-spike TCR breadth did not differ much between vaccine and placebo recipients.

Concerning this clone itself: The antigen is unknown.

CDR3 length equals 17 residues. Germline values: CDR1 LNHDA, CDR2 SQIVND (reference sequence). V lost 6 bases, J lost 3 bases, and 21 bases lay in between. Treatment of the sample: some 20 received Ad26.COV2.S at low or high dose, single or two shots; about 5 received placebo; per-sample allocation not given. Collection of the samples took place on day 63 after the first injection of vaccine or placebo. A Boston adult aged 18-55 years was the donor. What was given as vaccine was an Ad26 vector encoding Wuhan-strain SARS-CoV-2 spike. The data were produced by immunoSEQ multiplex PCR, yet TCRdb's version contains in-frame clones alone and is incomplete. The sample carries 380,000 or so clones, roughly four fifths recorded once.

The receptor's source is a person between 18 and 65 years old who received the Ad26.COV2.S COVID-19 vaccine or a placebo. Here the sequenced sample was peripheral blood, taken in a trial of Ad26.COV2.S vaccine versus placebo. The chain combines TRBV19 with TRBJ2-1; D is perhaps TRBD1 or TRBD2 (5 bases each). The CDR3 here is CASRNRDGRLDYNEQFF. As DNA, the CDR3 is TGTGCCAGTAGAAACCGGGACGGGCGTTTGGACTACAATGAGCAGTTCTTC. Using reference TRBV19 and TRBJ2-1 for the parts outside the CDR3, the full variable domain is DGGITQSPKYLFRKEGQNVTLSCEQNLNHDAMYWYRQDPGQGLRLIYYSQIVNDFQKGDIAEGYSVSREKKESFPLTVTSAQKNPTAFYLCASRNRDGRLDYNEQFFGPGTRLTVL.